The 10 T cell receptor beta chains given below trace back to one sample, sequenced in a study of a mutant IDH1 vaccine in newly diagnosed glioma. Time point given: week 23, last vaccination. The vaccine gave 300 ug of a 20-mer mutant IDH1 peptide subcutaneously per dose. These TCRs' antigens remain unknown. The assay was immunoSEQ multiplex PCR, and TCRdb's table has in-frame clones only and misses some. The sample contains about 81,000 clones, roughly 85% of which appear only once. The input for sequencing was PBMCs, taken from a glioma patient whose treatment included an IDH1 peptide vaccine. These TCRs come from a man aged 30-40 years with glioma. Some clones in this sample may be carry-over from other donors' samples.

The gene calls are TRBV18 and TRBJ1-2, with a possible D match to TRBD1 (5 bases). Trimming stripped 2 bases from V and 4 bases from J, with 17 bases between. This CDR3 is built from 16 residues. Germline V gene sequence: CDR1 KGHSH, CDR2 LQKENI. The CDR3: CASSPETEATPYGYTF. CDR3 sequence (DNA): TGTGCCAGCTCACCAGAGACAGAAGCAACCCCCTATGGCTACACCTTC. The full variable domain, rest sourced from reference TRBV18 and TRBJ1-2, is NAGVMQNPRHLVRRRGQEARLRCSPMKGHSHVYWYRQLPEEGLKFMVYLQKENIIDESGMPKERFSAEFPKEGPSILRIQQVVRGDSAAYFCASSPETEATPYGYTFGSGTRLTVV.

This clone turned up a few times. This chain links TRBV7-9 with TRBJ2-5; D is perhaps TRBD1 or TRBD2 (6 bases each). CDR1 and CDR2 (germline): SEHNR, FQNEAQ (reference sequence). The CDR3 totals 17 residues. V gave up 0 bases and J gave up 4 bases, with 18 bases separating them. DNA of the CDR3: TGTGCCAGCAGCTTAGCGGGGGGCGCGGGTTCAGGAGAGACCCAGTACTTC. It specifies CASSLAGGAGSGETQYF.

The chain employs TRBV28 and TRBJ2-3, with TRBD2 as a possible D gene (5 bases). The V gene's germline CDR1 is MDHEN and CDR2 SYDVKM. This CDR3 has 15 amino acids. With 5 bases removed from V and 0 bases from J, the gap between germline ends came to 12 bases. The CDR3: CASSPPGGSTDTQYF. In DNA, the CDR3 is TGTGCCAGCAGTCCCCCCGGCGGGAGCACAGATACGCAGTATTTT.

This CDR3 reads CASSRQGMEETQYF. DNA of the CDR3: TGTGCCAGCAGTCGACAGGGAATGGAAGAGACCCAGTACTTC. This chain uses TRBV6-5 with TRBJ2-5, with 7 bases aligning to TRBD1. Germline CDR1 and CDR2: MNHEY and SVGAGI. J was trimmed by 3 bases and V by 5 bases; bases with no gene match: 6. CDR3 length: 14 amino acids.

The chain uses TRBV30 and TRBJ1-4; no clear D gene. The CDR3 consists of 12 residues. The ends were cut back, 8 bases at V and 1 base at J, with 8 bases in the middle. Germline V gene sequence: CDR1 GTSNPN, CDR2 SVGIG (reference sequence). The CDR3 spells CAGRGTNEKLFF. In DNA form, the CDR3 reads TGTGCCGGGCGGGGAACTAATGAAAAACTGTTTTTT.

The chain carries TRBV11-1 and TRBJ2-5; TRBD2 aligns across 10 bases. Germline assignment: CDR1 SGHAT and CDR2 FQDESV (reference sequence). V was pared by 5 bases and J by 1 base, with 4 bases of the junction left unmatched. The CDR3 loop spans 15 amino acids. The CDR3 DNA follows: TGTGCCAGCAGCCCTTTAGCGGGGGGCCAAGAGACCCAGTACTTC. Protein: CASSPLAGGQETQYF. Filled out from reference TRBV11-1 and TRBJ2-5, the complete variable domain reads EAEVAQSPRYKITEKSQAVAFWCDPISGHATLYWYRQILGQGPELLVQFQDESVVDDSQLPKDRFSAERLKGVDSTLKIQPAELGDSAMYLCASSPLAGGQETQYFGPGTRLLVL.

This clone has just one count. The genes are TRBV27 and TRBJ1-2; D perhaps matches TRBD1 (5 bases). The germline V gene has CDR1 MNHEY and CDR2 SMNVEV (reference sequence). This CDR3 has 16 amino acids. Trimming removed 6 bases at V and 1 base at J, with 18 bases between. DNA of the CDR3: TGTGCCAGCAGGACAGAGGGACGGGGCGGTAACTATGGCTACACCTTC. Amino acid sequence: CASRTEGRGGNYGYTF.

This clone was observed once. The rearrangement joins TRBV19 to TRBJ1-5; TRBD1 might be the D (5 bases). V gave up 7 bases and J gave up 2 bases, with 12 bases separating them. Looked up from germline, CDR1 is LNHDA and CDR2 is SQIVND (reference sequence). The CDR3 extends over 14 amino acids. The CDR3 sequence: CASMTQAGNQPQHF. CDR3 nucleotide sequence: TGTGCCAGTATGACACAGGCGGGCAATCAGCCCCAGCATTTT.

The rearrangement links TRBV19 to TRBJ1-1, with 11 bases lining up with TRBD1. Germline CDR1 is LNHDA and CDR2 is SQIVND (reference sequence). There are 14 residues in the CDR3. After removal of 3 bases from V and 5 bases from J, the junction contained 2 bases not matched to a gene. The CDR3 sequence is CASSMDRGRTEAFF. The CDR3 DNA sequence: TGTGCCAGTAGTATGGACAGGGGGCGGACTGAAGCTTTCTTT.

The chain has TRBV6-5 and TRBJ2-2; 7 bases map to TRBD2. Germline V gene sequence: CDR1 MNHEY, CDR2 SVGAGI. The CDR3 covers 16 residues. V lost 4 bases, J lost 3 bases, and 8 bases stayed unmatched. The CDR3 DNA reads TGTGCCAGCAGTTTGCGACTAGCAGACGACACCGGGGAGCTGTTTTTT. Its protein is CASSLRLADDTGELFF.